The 6 T cell receptor beta chains listed next were all sequenced from one sample in a study of blood T cell repertoires in COVID-19. Assay: immunoSEQ multiplex PCR; the TCRdb copy retains only in-frame clones and omits some. The sample holds some 180,000 clones, less than 90% seen once. Sequenced sample: PBMCs or T cells enriched from blood (not recorded which). Receptors originate from a woman in her twenties or thirties who had been exposed to COVID-19.

The chain joins TRBV7-4 to TRBJ1-4, with D unresolved. The V end was cut by 1 base, the J end by 8 bases, with 8 bases between. CDR1 is SGHVT, CDR2 SQSDAQ, per germline. The CDR3 loop spans 13 amino acids. CDR3 DNA: TGTGCCAGCAGCTTAGGTAGGAGAGAAAAACTGTTTTTT. Translation gives CASSLGRREKLFF.

The chain employs TRBV11-2 and TRBJ2-1, with D unresolved. Germline lookup yields CDR1 SGHAT and CDR2 FQNNGV. Trimming cost V 2 bases and J 0 bases, with 8 bases left between them. CDR3 length: 15 amino acids. The CDR3 region is CASSLSRSSYNEQFF. The DNA for the CDR3 is TGTGCCAGCAGCTTATCCCGGAGCTCCTACAATGAGCAGTTCTTC.

The chain recombines TRBV11-2 with TRBJ2-3; TRBD2 aligns across 12 bases. J was trimmed by 5 bases and V by 4 bases; bases with no gene match: 10. CDR1 and CDR2 (germline): SGHAT, FQNNGV. The CDR3 has 17 residues. CDR3 coding DNA: TGTGCCAGCAGCTACAACCCTCTAGCGGGGGGGATAGATACGCAGTATTTT. It is translated as CASSYNPLAGGIDTQYF. Based on the CDR3 plus reference TRBV11-2 and TRBJ2-3, the full variable domain is EAGVAQSPRYKIIEKRQSVAFWCNPISGHATLYWYQQILGQGPKLLIQFQNNGVVDDSQLPKDRFSAERLKGVDSTLKIQPAKLEDSAVYLCASSYNPLAGGIDTQYFGPGTRLTVL.

V is TRBV9 and J is TRBJ1-4; 10 positions agree with TRBD1. The CDR3 sequence is 15 residues long. The V and J ends lost 0 bases and 6 bases, in that order; junction bases with no gene match: 2. In germline, CDR1 is SGDLS, CDR2 YYNGEE. The CDR3 region is CASSVEGTGDEKLFF. The DNA for the CDR3 is TGTGCCAGCAGCGTAGAGGGGACAGGGGATGAAAAACTGTTTTTT.

The chain combines TRBV25-1 with TRBJ1-1, with a weak D call TRBD1 (5 bases). Germline V CDR1 and CDR2: MGHDK, SYGVNS. This CDR3 comprises 15 residues. V lost 2 bases, J lost 5 bases, and 15 bases lay in between. The CDR3 protein is CASSELTGGVTEAFF. In DNA form, the CDR3 reads TGTGCCAGCAGTGAACTAACCGGAGGGGTTACTGAAGCTTTCTTT. Full variable domain (missing parts from reference TRBV25-1 and TRBJ1-1): EADIYQTPRYLVIGTGKKITLECSQTMGHDKMYWYQQDPGMELHLIHYSYGVNSTEKGDLSSESTVSRIRTEHFPLTLESARPSHTSQYLCASSELTGGVTEAFFGQGTRLTVV.

J is TRBJ1-5 and V is TRBV29-1; the D gene is possibly TRBD1 (5 bases). CDR1 and CDR2 (germline): SQVTM, ANQGSEA. The CDR3 is 13 residues long. Between the trimmed V and J ends, which lost 5 bases and 4 bases, there was a span of 12 bases. The CDR3 here is CSVSPDRNQPQHF. DNA for the CDR3: TGCAGCGTTTCCCCTGACAGAAATCAGCCCCAGCATTTT.